This T cell receptor (beta chain) is from a study of blood T cell repertoires in COVID-19. Study background: Samples came from the United States, Italy and Spain, spanning acute and convalescent COVID-19. Sources were T cells, B-cell-depleted T cells, or PBMCs; the material itself was cDNA or gDNA.

Authors' processing steps: How many nucleated cells were present was estimated from reference gene primer amplification. Profiling relied on immunoSEQ multiplex PCR, and the TCRdb table lists in-frame clones only, not all of them. That table supplies the V and J calls and clone size; D and trimming were determined from the DNA. The sample has 63,000 or so clones, approximately 82% seen once. CDR1 is SQVTM, CDR2 ANQGSEA, per germline. CDR3 length equals 11 residues. V gave up 7 bases and J gave up 7 bases, with 10 bases separating them. Sequenced: peripheral blood. The chain recombines TRBV29-1 with TRBJ1-4, with D possibly matching TRBD1 (5 bases). The sequence derives from a man older than 75 with active COVID-19. In DNA form, the CDR3 reads TGCAGCGCCCGGGACTTTGAAAAACTGTTTTTT. It is translated as CSARDFEKLFF.